This T cell receptor beta chain originates from a study of T cell repertoires in cytomegalovirus infection. Study-wide results and limits: Summed frequency of shared TCR beta families picked out CMV carriers who also had the relevant HLA.

Notes on this clonotype: No antigen is known for it.

Trimming pared 5 bases from V and 0 bases from J, leaving 14 bases between. Germline-derived CDR1 and CDR2 are SGHAT and FQNNGV. CDR3 length equals 15 residues. Via MiXCR, TCRdb re-called the reads, giving one row per CDR3 protein. The sample gives a few hundred thousand distinct CDR3 sequences, 9% to 9.5% of which show up once; 4.3% is in the top ten. The rearrangement joins TRBV11-2 to TRBJ2-7; weak D call: TRBD1 (5 bases). The receptor's source is a human donor in good health (CMV status not recorded). Some clones in this sample may be carry-over from other donors' samples. Sequenced input: PBMCs. CDR3 nucleotide sequence: TGTGCCAGCAGCCAAGGGGCCTCGAGCTCCTACGAGCAGTACTTC. Its protein product is CASSQGASSSYEQYF.